This T cell receptor (beta chain) came from a study of technical replicates of blood from a few donors. Assay: immunoSEQ multiplex PCR; the TCRdb copy retains only in-frame clones and omits some. This table has 65,000 to 90,000 clones, 95% to 98% appearing once. Germline V gene lookup returns CDR1 LNHDA and CDR2 SQIVND (reference sequence). V was pared by 9 bases and J by 1 base, with 10 bases of the junction left unmatched. The CDR3 sequence is 15 residues long. The chain combines TRBV19 with TRBJ2-7; 9 positions agree with TRBD1. This receptor was identified in a human donor in good health. The sequenced sample was T cells isolated from PBMCs. CDR3 sequence (DNA): TGTGCCAGCGGCCCCGGGACAGGGAAATCCTACGAGCAGTACTTC. Its translation is CASGPGTGKSYEQYF.